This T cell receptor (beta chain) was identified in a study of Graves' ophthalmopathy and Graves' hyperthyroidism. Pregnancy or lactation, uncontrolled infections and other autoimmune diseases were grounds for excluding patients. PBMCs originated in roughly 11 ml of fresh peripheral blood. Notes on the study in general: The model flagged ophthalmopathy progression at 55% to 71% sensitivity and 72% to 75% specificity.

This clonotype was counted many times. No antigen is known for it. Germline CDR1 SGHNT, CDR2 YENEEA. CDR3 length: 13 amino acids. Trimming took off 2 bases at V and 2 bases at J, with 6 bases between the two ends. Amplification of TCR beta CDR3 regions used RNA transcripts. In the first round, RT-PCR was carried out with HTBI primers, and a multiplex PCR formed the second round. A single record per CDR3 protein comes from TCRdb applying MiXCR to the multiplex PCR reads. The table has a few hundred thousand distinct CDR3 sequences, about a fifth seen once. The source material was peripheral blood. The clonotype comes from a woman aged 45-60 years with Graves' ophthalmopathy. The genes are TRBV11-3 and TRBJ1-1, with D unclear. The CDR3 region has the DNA TGTGCCAGCAGCTTATCCCCCAACACTGAAGCTTTCTTT. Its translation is CASSLSPNTEAFF.